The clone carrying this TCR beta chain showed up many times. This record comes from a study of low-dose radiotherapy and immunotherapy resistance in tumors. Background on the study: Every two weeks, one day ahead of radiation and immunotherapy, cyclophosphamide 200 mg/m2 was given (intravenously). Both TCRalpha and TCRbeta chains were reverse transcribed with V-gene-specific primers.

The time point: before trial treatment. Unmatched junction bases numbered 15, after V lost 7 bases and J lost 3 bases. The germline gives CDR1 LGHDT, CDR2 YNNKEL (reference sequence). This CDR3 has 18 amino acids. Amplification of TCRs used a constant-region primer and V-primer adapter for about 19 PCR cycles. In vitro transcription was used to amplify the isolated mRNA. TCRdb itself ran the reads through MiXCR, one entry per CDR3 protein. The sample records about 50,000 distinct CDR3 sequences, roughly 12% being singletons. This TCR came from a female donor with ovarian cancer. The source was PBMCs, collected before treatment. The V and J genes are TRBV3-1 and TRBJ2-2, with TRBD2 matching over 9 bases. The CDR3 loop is CASNPRGSGRGDTGELFF. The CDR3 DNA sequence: TGTGCCAGCAACCCTCGGGGTAGCGGGAGAGGAGACACCGGGGAGCTGTTTTTT.